This TCR beta chain is drawn from a study of blood T cell repertoires in COVID-19. Study details: COVID-19 samples collected from the United States, Italy and Spain covered acute and convalescent phases.

Per germline, CDR1 SGHRS and CDR2 YFSETQ. V was cut by 4 bases and J by 7 bases, with 14 bases left in between. This CDR3 spans 13 amino acids. This clone was observed once. Using immunoSEQ multiplex PCR, the repertoire was profiled, and TCRdb retains in-frame clones only, with some absent. The sample carries about 170,000 clones, approximately 80% recorded once. The sample was peripheral blood. The J gene is TRBJ1-2, the V gene TRBV5-1, with D possibly matching TRBD1 (6 bases). This receptor was taken from a woman aged 55-69 years with acute or convalescent COVID-19. The CDR3 nucleotides are TGCGCCAGCAGCGCTCGTCAGGGGATTGGCTACACCTTC. This codes for CASSARQGIGYTF.